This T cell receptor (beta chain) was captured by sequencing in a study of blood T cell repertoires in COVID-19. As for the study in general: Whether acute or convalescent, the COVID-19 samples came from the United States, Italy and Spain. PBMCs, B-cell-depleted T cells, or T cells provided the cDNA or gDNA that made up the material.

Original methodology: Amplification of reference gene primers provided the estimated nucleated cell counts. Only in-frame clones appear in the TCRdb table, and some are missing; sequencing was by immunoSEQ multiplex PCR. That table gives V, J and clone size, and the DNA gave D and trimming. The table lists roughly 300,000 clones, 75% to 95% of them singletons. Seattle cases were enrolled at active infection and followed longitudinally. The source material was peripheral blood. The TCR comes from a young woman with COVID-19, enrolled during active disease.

The CDR3 DNA sequence: TGCGCCAGCAGTACAGGGTCTGGAAACACCATATATTTT. Its protein is CASSTGSGNTIYF. This chain links TRBV10-2 with TRBJ1-3; a possible D gene is TRBD1 (6 bases). The CDR3 has 13 amino acids. Germline values: CDR1 WSHSY, CDR2 SAAADI. V lost 5 bases and J 1 base, leaving 6 bases between the germline ends.